The 9 T cell receptor beta chains presented below share a single source sample, sequenced in a study of blood T cell repertoires in COVID-19. Using immunoSEQ multiplex PCR, the repertoire was profiled, and TCRdb retains in-frame clones only, with some absent. The data contain about 250,000 clones, roughly 91% of them singletons. The sequencing input was peripheral blood. The receptors were sampled from a man aged 25-45 years with acute or convalescent COVID-19.

The rearrangement joins TRBV6-1 to TRBJ2-7; 7 bases are a match to TRBD1. Trimming at V came to 2 bases and at J to 6 bases, leaving 7 bases not matched to a gene. In germline, CDR1 is MNHNS, CDR2 SASEGT. The CDR3 runs 14 residues. CDR3 DNA sequence: TGTGCCAGCAGTGAATATGGAGACAGGGCCGAGCAGTACTTC. This codes for CASSEYGDRAEQYF.

V is TRBV7-3 and J is TRBJ1-1; D is unclear. The CDR3 is 13 residues long. Per germline, CDR1 SGHTA and CDR2 FQGTGA. Trimming cost V 5 bases and J 1 base, with 8 bases left between them. The DNA for the CDR3 is TGTGCCAGCAGCGAGCAACCGAACACTGAAGCTTTCTTT. Translated, it gives CASSEQPNTEAFF.

This chain joins TRBV27 and TRBJ1-2, with a weak D call TRBD1 (6 bases). The ends were cut back, 9 bases at V and 0 bases at J, with 11 bases in the middle. Germline V gene data show CDR1 as MNHEY and CDR2 as SMNVEV (reference sequence). The CDR3 extends over 13 amino acids. The DNA for the CDR3 is TGTGCCAGACGGACAGCTTCTAACTATGGCTACACCTTC. Its protein is CARRTASNYGYTF.

The chain combines TRBV27 with TRBJ2-7, with 8 bases matching TRBD1. The CDR3 consists of 13 residues. V trimming: 3 bases; J trimming: 2 bases; junction bases outside the gene matches: 0. Germline assignment: CDR1 MNHEY and CDR2 SMNVEV (reference sequence). CDR3: CASSLTGAYEQYF. The DNA of the CDR3 is TGTGCCAGCAGTTTGACAGGGGCCTACGAGCAGTACTTC.

J is TRBJ2-2 and V is TRBV19; 7 bases line up with TRBD1. V lost 7 bases, J lost 7 bases, and 9 bases stayed unmatched. The germline V gene has CDR1 LNHDA and CDR2 SQIVND (reference sequence). The CDR3 totals 14 residues. CDR3 nucleotides: TGTGCCAGTACCGACTCGACAGGGTTCGGGGAGCTGTTTTTT. This sequence encodes CASTDSTGFGELFF. The full variable domain, in which reference TRBV19 and TRBJ2-2 provide the parts outside the CDR3, is DGGITQSPKYLFRKEGQNVTLSCEQNLNHDAMYWYRQDPGQGLRLIYYSQIVNDFQKGDIAEGYSVSREKKESFPLTVTSAQKNPTAFYLCASTDSTGFGELFFGEGSRLTVL.

J is TRBJ2-4 and V is TRBV15; maybe TRBD2 (7 bases). V was cut by 0 bases and J by 3 bases, with 18 bases left in between. CDR3 length equals 18 residues. Germline CDR1 LNHNV, CDR2 YYDKDF (reference sequence). Here the CDR3 reads CATSRDIAAGASKNIQYF. In nucleotides, the CDR3 is TGTGCCACCAGCAGAGATATCGCGGCGGGGGCGAGCAAAAACATTCAGTACTTC.

The chain is built from TRBV10-3 and TRBJ2-3; possible D gene TRBD1, 7 bases. V gave up 4 bases and J gave up 6 bases, with 17 bases separating them. This CDR3 has 15 amino acids. In germline, CDR1 is ENHRY, CDR2 SYGVKD. The CDR3 sequence: CAISASQGGEDTQYF. CDR3 sequence (DNA): TGTGCCATCAGTGCTTCCCAGGGGGGCGAGGATACGCAGTATTTT.

The genes are TRBV25-1 and TRBJ1-1; D perhaps matches TRBD1 (6 bases). CDR1 is MGHDK and CDR2 is SYGVNS in the germline V gene. The germline V and J ends were trimmed by 6 bases and 7 bases, with 15 bases remaining between them. The length of the CDR3 is 13 residues. The CDR3 DNA is TGTGCCAGCAGGGACCTAGGACAGTTTGAAGCTTTCTTT. It is translated as CASRDLGQFEAFF. The full variable domain, completed using reference TRBV25-1 and TRBJ1-1, is EADIYQTPRYLVIGTGKKITLECSQTMGHDKMYWYQQDPGMELHLIHYSYGVNSTEKGDLSSESTVSRIRTEHFPLTLESARPSHTSQYLCASRDLGQFEAFFGQGTRLTVV.

The rearrangement uses TRBV5-4 and TRBJ1-3; D unresolved. Germline V lookup: CDR1 SGHNT, CDR2 YYREEE (reference sequence). The CDR3 covers 17 residues. Trimming cost V 1 base and J 2 bases, with 16 bases left between them. For the CDR3, the DNA is TGTGCCAGCAGCTTGACGGCCGGAGTTTCGGCTGGAAACACCATATATTTT. This codes for CASSLTAGVSAGNTIYF.